Detailed here is one TCR beta chain. The V and J ends lost 1 base and 3 bases respectively, with 13 bases between them. This CDR3 spans 16 amino acids. Per germline, CDR1 LNHDA and CDR2 SQIVND (reference sequence). These data are taken from a study of blood T cell repertoires in COVID-19. Clones were read by immunoSEQ multiplex PCR, and TCRdb kept only the in-frame ones, dropping some. The sample holds some 190,000 clones, roughly four fifths seen once. This receptor was obtained from a woman between 45 and 65 years old with acute or convalescent COVID-19. V gene TRBV19 combines with J gene TRBJ1-5; unclear D gene. The specimen was peripheral blood. CDR3 loop: CASSIVSGKYNQPQHF. In DNA form, the CDR3 reads TGTGCCAGTAGTATAGTCTCCGGGAAGTACAATCAGCCCCAGCATTTT.